What follows are 5 T cell receptor beta chains derived from one specimen sequenced in a study of shared T cell receptors in the human thymus. The protocol was immunoSEQ multiplex PCR, while the TCRdb copy is restricted to in-frame clones and leaves out a portion. Seen here are almost 550,000 clones, about 80% observed once, and the top ten hold roughly 0.013%. These sequences were also reported in another study, on human thymus T cells.

Source material: thymocytes. These receptor sequences come from a boy younger than two with a congenital heart defect.

The CDR3 region is CASSFYGSGGLNTGELFF. In DNA, the CDR3 is TGTGCCAGCAGTTTTTATGGTAGCGGGGGCCTGAACACCGGGGAGCTGTTTTTT. The V call is TRBV27, the J call TRBJ2-2; 9 nucleotides match TRBD2. The V segment lost 3 bases and the J segment 1 base; nucleotides outside the gene matches: 9. The CDR3 runs to 18 residues. CDR1 is MNHEY, CDR2 SMNVEV, per germline (reference sequence).

V usage is TRBV6-1 and J usage is TRBJ2-1; D is uncertain. Germline values: CDR1 MNHNS, CDR2 SASEGT. The V end lost 3 bases, the J end lost 1 base, and 10 bases lay between the germline ends. The CDR3 totals 15 residues. Written as DNA, the CDR3 is TGTGCCAGCAGTGAGTTAGCAACTTCCTACAATGAGCAGTTCTTC. Translation: CASSELATSYNEQFF.

The chain employs TRBV11-2 and TRBJ2-7; 15 positions match TRBD2. The CDR3 totals 17 residues. V trimming: 3 bases; J trimming: 3 bases; junction bases outside the gene matches: 6. Germline CDR1 and CDR2: SGHAT and FQNNGV. CDR3 DNA: TGTGCCAGCAGCTTTGGACTAGCGGGAGGGCCCGGCTACGAGCAGTACTTC. Protein sequence: CASSFGLAGGPGYEQYF.

This clone was detected only a few times. V gene TRBV18 combines with J gene TRBJ2-6, with D possibly TRBD1 on 5 matching bases. Germline V lookup: CDR1 KGHSH, CDR2 LQKENI. The CDR3 is 17 residues long. With 4 bases removed from V and 2 bases from J, the gap between germline ends came to 15 bases. The CDR3 nucleotides read TGTGCCAGCTCACGGGGCGGACGGACAACTGGGGCCAACGTCCTGACTTTC. Amino acids: CASSRGGRTTGANVLTF.

The rearrangement links TRBV4-3 to TRBJ2-7, with 16 bases lining up with TRBD2. The V segment lost 0 bases and the J segment 7 bases; nucleotides outside the gene matches: 18. The V gene's germline CDR1 is LGHNA and CDR2 YSLEER. The CDR3 covers 21 residues. In DNA, the CDR3 is TGCGCCAGCAGCCAAGATGAGGGCCGGGGACTAGCGGGAGGGCCGGGAGGGGAGCAGTACTTC. This sequence encodes CASSQDEGRGLAGGPGGEQYF.